Described below is a single T cell receptor (beta chain) sequence and its context. The data derive from a study of T cell responses to AZD1222 COVID-19 vaccine. Germline assignment: CDR1 SGHNT and CDR2 YYREEE (reference sequence). The CDR3 has 14 residues. Deletions cut 1 base from V and 5 bases from J, with 12 bases between. Libraries were prepared by immunoSEQ multiplex PCR; TCRdb keeps only in-frame clonotypes and omits some of them. The table lists some 110,000 clones, about 89% of them singletons. The receptor was isolated from an adult who received the MenACWY meningococcal vaccine as a control. This chain joins TRBV5-4 and TRBJ2-5; D perhaps matches TRBD2 (7 bases). The starting material was peripheral blood, obtained 28 days after the second dose of the MenACWY control vaccine. The CDR3 DNA reads TGTGCCAGCAGCTTGAAGAGGGGGGGTGAGACCCAGTACTTC. It specifies CASSLKRGGETQYF.